This entry lists 30 T cell receptor beta chains sequenced from one sample in a study of cytomegalovirus exposure and HLA in healthy donors. PCR amplification relied on 60 Vbeta primers (plus 13 Jbeta primers). Sequenced by immunoSEQ multiplex PCR; TCRdb stores in-frame clones only, minus some. The sample lists some 200,000 clones, 75% to 90% occurring once. Input material: PBMCs. The receptors shown here come from a woman aged 45-59 years in good health and CMV-seropositive.

The chain carries TRBV19 and TRBJ1-1; TRBD1 might be the D (6 bases). CDR1 is LNHDA and CDR2 is SQIVND in the germline V gene (reference sequence). The germline V and J ends were trimmed by 7 bases and 6 bases, with 15 bases remaining between them. This CDR3 spans 13 amino acids. CDR3 nucleotide sequence: TGTGCCAGTACCAACAGGGATCTCGCTGAAGCTTTCTTT. Translation gives CASTNRDLAEAFF.

This rearrangement joins TRBV27 to TRBJ2-3; TRBD2 matches 13 bases. With 3 bases clipped from V and 4 bases from J, the junction kept 4 bases outside the gene matches. This CDR3 is built from 16 residues. From germline, CDR1 is MNHEY and CDR2 SMNVEV (reference sequence). This CDR3 is CASSFRGTSGADTQYF. CDR3 DNA sequence: TGTGCCAGCAGTTTCCGCGGGACTAGCGGGGCAGATACGCAGTATTTT.

This clone turned up a few times. The chain links TRBV15 to TRBJ2-1, with D possibly matching TRBD2 (6 bases). The CDR3 consists of 16 residues. Trimming pared 1 base from V and 5 bases from J, leaving 15 bases between. Per germline, CDR1 LNHNV and CDR2 YYDKDF (reference sequence). The CDR3 DNA follows: TGTGCCACCAGCAGAGTTACCGGGACTCTGAACAATGAGCAGTTCTTC. This gives the protein CATSRVTGTLNNEQFF.

The chain couples TRBV15 to TRBJ1-1; D gene ambiguous. Per the germline V gene, CDR1 is LNHNV and CDR2 is YYDKDF (reference sequence). With 1 base removed from V and 1 base from J, the gap between germline ends came to 13 bases. There are 16 residues in the CDR3. The CDR3 spells CATSRGREQTNTEAFF. The DNA of the CDR3 is TGTGCCACCAGCAGAGGTCGAGAACAGACGAACACTGAAGCTTTCTTT.

With respect to this clone: In the same sample, other DNA sequences code for this CDR3. The genes are TRBV5-1 and TRBJ2-5, with D perhaps matching TRBD2 (7 bases). The germline V gene encodes CDR1 SGHRS and CDR2 YFSETQ. V lost 0 bases and J 4 bases, leaving 16 bases between the germline ends. This CDR3 spans 16 amino acids. The CDR3, as DNA: TGCGCCAGCAGCTTGGAAGGGGGGGGCTCGAGAGAGACCCAGTACTTC. It codes for CASSLEGGGSRETQYF.

The chain is built from TRBV7-2 and TRBJ1-2; D is possibly TRBD1 (6 bases). Trimming stripped 7 bases from V and 0 bases from J, with 18 bases between. This CDR3 is 16 amino acids long. CDR1 and CDR2 (germline): SGHTA, FQGNSA. The CDR3 DNA reads as TGTGCCAGCACCCTAGCCCGGGACATAGCTAACTATGGCTACACCTTC. Its protein product is CASTLARDIANYGYTF.

This clone came up a few times. The chain joins TRBV2 to TRBJ1-1; 8 positions agree with TRBD1. The CDR3 runs 13 residues. Germline assignment: CDR1 SNHLY and CDR2 FYNNEI. V was pared by 8 bases and J by 5 bases, with 7 bases of the junction left unmatched. The CDR3 sequence: CASAGTGGTEAFF. DNA of the CDR3: TGTGCCAGCGCCGGGACAGGCGGGACTGAAGCTTTCTTT. The complete variable domain, with remaining parts taken from reference TRBV2 and TRBJ1-1, reads EPEVTQTPSHQVTQMGQEVILRCVPISNHLYFYWYRQILGQKVEFLVSFYNNEISEKSEIFDDQFSVERPDGSNFTLKIRSTKLEDSAMYFCASAGTGGTEAFFGQGTRLTVV.

This clone has a handful of counts. The chain couples TRBV28 to TRBJ2-5, with a weak D call TRBD2 (5 bases). Trimming took off 7 bases at V and 0 bases at J, with 15 bases between the two ends. The CDR3 is 15 amino acids. Germline V lookup: CDR1 MDHEN, CDR2 SYDVKM. CDR3 nucleotide sequence: TGTGCCAGCACTAGGAGGCCGCCGTACCAAGAGACCCAGTACTTC. The encoded protein is CASTRRPPYQETQYF.

This clone was observed a few times. The chain links TRBV7-2 to TRBJ1-5; perhaps TRBD1 as D (5 bases). V dropped 2 bases and J dropped 7 bases, with 6 bases sitting between them. CDR1 is SGHTA, CDR2 FQGNSA, per germline. This CDR3 region has 12 residues. The CDR3 DNA sequence: TGTGCCAGCAGCTTAAGGGGCCAGCCCCAGCATTTT. It specifies CASSLRGQPQHF.

The chain joins TRBV4-2 to TRBJ1-2; 8 positions agree with TRBD1. The CDR3 extends over 15 amino acids. Trimming at V came to 0 bases and at J to 5 bases, leaving 5 bases not matched to a gene. The germline V gene has CDR1 LGHNA and CDR2 YNFKEQ. The CDR3 DNA sequence: TGTGCCAGCAGCCAAGAAACGACAGGGGAGTATGGCTACACCTTC. Residues: CASSQETTGEYGYTF.

This chain joins TRBV7-8 and TRBJ1-6; 8 nucleotides align to TRBD1. Germline-derived CDR1 and CDR2 are SGHVS and FQNEAQ. This CDR3 is built from 16 residues. V lost 6 bases, J lost 3 bases, and 7 bases stayed unmatched. DNA of the CDR3: TGTGCCAGCAGGGCGCGTACAGGGGGCTATAATTCACCCCTCCACTTT. Translated: CASRARTGGYNSPLHF.

The V gene is TRBV19, the J gene TRBJ1-5; TRBD1 matches 10 bases. Germline-derived CDR1 and CDR2 are LNHDA and SQIVND (reference sequence). V was pared by 4 bases and J by 5 bases, with 8 bases of the junction left unmatched. This CDR3 has 16 residues. CDR3 in amino acids: CASSKAGTGVHQPQHF. The DNA of the CDR3 is TGTGCCAGTAGTAAGGCCGGGACAGGGGTTCATCAGCCCCAGCATTTT.

The rearrangement links TRBV18 to TRBJ1-4; the match to TRBD1 covers 11 bases. Germline CDR1 and CDR2: KGHSH and LQKENI. J gave up 4 bases and V 3 bases, and 4 bases lay outside the gene matches. The CDR3 sequence is 16 residues long. The CDR3 sequence: CASSPGQGAINEKLFF. CDR3 in DNA: TGTGCCAGCTCACCCGGACAGGGGGCAATTAATGAAAAACTGTTTTTT.

The J gene is TRBJ2-3, the V gene TRBV7-9; perhaps TRBD1 as D (6 bases). V was pared by 5 bases and J by 0 bases, with 12 bases between. This CDR3 has 15 residues. Germline V gene data show CDR1 as SEHNR and CDR2 as FQNEAQ (reference sequence). CDR3 in DNA: TGTGCCAGCAGCCGTCAGGGGCCGAGCACAGATACGCAGTATTTT. Translated: CASSRQGPSTDTQYF.

The rearrangement uses TRBV11-2 and TRBJ2-7; 9 bases map to TRBD2. The V and J ends lost 1 base and 2 bases, in that order; junction bases with no gene match: 6. This CDR3 comprises 16 residues. Germline V CDR1 and CDR2: SGHAT, FQNNGV. The CDR3 coding sequence is TGTGCCAGCAGCTTAGGGCCTCTAGCGGGGACCTACGAGCAGTACTTC. Residues: CASSLGPLAGTYEQYF.

CDR3 sequence reads: CASSEGLDGAKNIQYF. The CDR3 DNA is TGTGCCAGCAGCGAGGGACTAGACGGTGCCAAAAACATTCAGTACTTC. The rearrangement joins TRBV7-8 to TRBJ2-4; 8 bases agree with TRBD2. This CDR3 region has 16 residues. Per germline, CDR1 SGHVS and CDR2 FQNEAQ. The trim removed 5 bases at V and 1 base at J, leaving 7 bases unmatched.

CDR3: CASQRAGGIDEQFF. The CDR3 nucleotides are TGTGCCAGTCAGAGAGCGGGGGGGATCGATGAGCAGTTCTTC. The V gene is TRBV9, the J gene TRBJ2-1; 10 bases line up with TRBD2. The length of the CDR3 is 14 residues. Germline V gene data show CDR1 as SGDLS and CDR2 as YYNGEE. V lost 8 bases and J lost 8; bases outside the gene matches: 10.

This clone was found a few times. This chain uses TRBV4-1 with TRBJ2-1, with 10 bases identical to TRBD1. Germline-derived CDR1 and CDR2 are MGHRA and YSYEKL. The V and J ends lost 3 bases and 2 bases, in that order; junction bases with no gene match: 1. The CDR3 length is 15 residues. The CDR3 sequence: CASSQGQGTYNEQFF. CDR3 bases: TGCGCCAGCAGCCAGGGACAGGGGACCTACAATGAGCAGTTCTTC.

V is TRBV7-9 and J is TRBJ2-3, with no clear D. The CDR3 loop spans 16 amino acids. CDR1 is SEHNR and CDR2 is FQNEAQ in the germline V gene (reference sequence). V dropped 3 bases and J dropped 0 bases, with 13 bases sitting between them. CDR3 sequence reads: CASSFGQRPSTDTQYF. CDR3 DNA: TGTGCCAGCAGCTTTGGGCAGAGACCTAGCACAGATACGCAGTATTTT.

This clone was detected once. V and J are TRBV19 and TRBJ2-7; maybe TRBD2 (6 bases). The germline gives CDR1 LNHDA, CDR2 SQIVND (reference sequence). The CDR3 runs to 14 residues. Trimming shortened V by 3 bases and J by 0 bases, and 9 bases separated the two germline ends. The CDR3 loop is CASSIGGFSYEQYF. The CDR3 DNA sequence: TGTGCCAGTAGTATCGGGGGTTTCTCCTACGAGCAGTACTTC.

The V and J genes are TRBV6-1 and TRBJ2-3, with 8 positions matching TRBD2. CDR1 is MNHNS and CDR2 is SASEGT in the germline V gene. The J segment lost 1 base and the V segment lost 4 bases, leaving 7 bases of the junction unmatched. The CDR3 length is 16 residues. The CDR3: CASSASGTRGTDTQYF. The CDR3 nucleotides are TGTGCCAGCAGTGCGTCCGGGACTAGAGGCACAGATACGCAGTATTTT.

The chain has TRBV6-5 and TRBJ1-4, with D uncertain. This CDR3 spans 13 amino acids. Trimming shortened V by 10 bases and J by 4 bases, and 13 bases separated the two germline ends. Germline V gives CDR1 MNHEY, CDR2 SVGAGI. The CDR3 region has the DNA TGTGCCATTTCTCCCGCGGGTAATGAAAAACTGTTTTTT. Residues: CAISPAGNEKLFF.

The chain links TRBV5-1 to TRBJ1-6; D gene uncertain. Germline CDR1 and CDR2: SGHRS and YFSETQ. This CDR3 has 14 amino acids. Trimming removed 4 bases at V and 10 bases at J, with 15 bases between. The CDR3 DNA follows: TGCGCCAGCAGCCCCTTAACAGCACGATCACCCCTCCACTTT. Translating it yields CASSPLTARSPLHF. The full variable domain, in which reference TRBV5-1 and TRBJ1-6 provide the parts outside the CDR3, is KAGVTQTPRYLIKTRGQQVTLSCSPISGHRSVSWYQQTPGQGLQFLFEYFSETQRNKGNFPGRFSGRQFSNSRSEMNVSTLELGDSALYLCASSPLTARSPLHFGNGTRLTVT.

The chain couples TRBV6-5 to TRBJ1-5; 7 bases map to TRBD1. The V segment lost 7 bases and the J segment 7 bases; nucleotides outside the gene matches: 10. CDR3 length equals 14 residues. CDR1 MNHEY and CDR2 SVGAGI come from the germline V gene. This CDR3 reads CASTGGTMAQPQHF. In DNA form, the CDR3 reads TGTGCCAGCACAGGGGGGACGATGGCCCAGCCCCAGCATTTT.

The rearrangement joins TRBV4-3 to TRBJ1-6; D not certain. Germline V gene data show CDR1 as LGHNA and CDR2 as YSLEER. The germline V and J ends were trimmed by 6 bases and 5 bases, with 11 bases remaining between them. CDR3 size: 14 residues. In nucleotides, the CDR3 is TGCGCCAGCAGTCCTGGGCTCAATAATTCACCCCTCCACTTT. This gives the protein CASSPGLNNSPLHF.

V usage is TRBV27 and J usage is TRBJ1-2; a possible D gene is TRBD1 (5 bases). From germline, CDR1 is MNHEY and CDR2 SMNVEV (reference sequence). The CDR3 length is 13 residues. V was pared by 6 bases and J by 3 bases, with 11 bases between. CDR3 region: CASRAGPDYGYTF. The DNA of the CDR3 is TGTGCCAGCAGGGCAGGGCCCGACTATGGCTACACCTTC.

The V and J genes are TRBV11-2 and TRBJ2-5; no clear D gene. V lost 3 bases and J 5 bases, leaving 7 bases between the germline ends. CDR1 and CDR2 from the germline V gene are SGHAT and FQNNGV. This CDR3 is 12 amino acids long. The CDR3 reads CASSFKEETQYF. CDR3 DNA sequence: TGTGCCAGCAGCTTTAAGGAGGAGACCCAGTACTTC.

This sequence joins TRBV28 and TRBJ1-2; D might be TRBD1 (5 bases). V was clipped by 2 bases and J by 4 bases, with 17 bases between them. In germline, CDR1 is MDHEN, CDR2 SYDVKM. This CDR3 has 16 residues. The CDR3 is CASSLRRRGRAYGYTF. DNA of the CDR3: TGTGCCAGCAGTTTACGGAGGAGGGGCAGGGCCTATGGCTACACCTTC.

This clone has a single count. The junction departs from germline at one end; a sequencing error may be responsible. The chain carries TRBV7-7 and TRBJ2-3; tentative D call: TRBD1 (5 bases). Germline CDR1 SSHAT, CDR2 FNYEAQ (reference sequence). This CDR3 has 13 amino acids. CDR3 nucleotides: TGTGCTAGCAGTCAAGGGGCCACAGATACGCAGTATTTT. Its translation is CASSQGATDTQYF.

This chain joins TRBV4-1 and TRBJ2-1; TRBD1 agrees at 11 bases. Germline V gene data show CDR1 as MGHRA and CDR2 as YSYEKL. V gave up 4 bases and J gave up 7 bases; unmatched junction bases: 6. The CDR3 loop spans 15 amino acids. The CDR3 sequence: CASSPGQGAKNEQFF. The CDR3 coding sequence is TGCGCCAGCAGCCCCGGACAGGGGGCAAAAAATGAGCAGTTCTTC.